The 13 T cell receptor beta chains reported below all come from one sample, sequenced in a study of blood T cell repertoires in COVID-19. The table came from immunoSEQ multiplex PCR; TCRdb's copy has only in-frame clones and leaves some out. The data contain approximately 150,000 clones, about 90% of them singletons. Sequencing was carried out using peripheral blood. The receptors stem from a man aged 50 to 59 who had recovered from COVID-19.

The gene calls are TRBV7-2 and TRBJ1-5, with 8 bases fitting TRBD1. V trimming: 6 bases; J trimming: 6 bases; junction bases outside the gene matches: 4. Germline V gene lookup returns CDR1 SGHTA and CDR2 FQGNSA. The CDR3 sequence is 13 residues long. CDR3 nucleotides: TGTGCCAGCAGTTCAGGGGGCCCTCAGCCCCAGCATTTT. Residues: CASSSGGPQPQHF.

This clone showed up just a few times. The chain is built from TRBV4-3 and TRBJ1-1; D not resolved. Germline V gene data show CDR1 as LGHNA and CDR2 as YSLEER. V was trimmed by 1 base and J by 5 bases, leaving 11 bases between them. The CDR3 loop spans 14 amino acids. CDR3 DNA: TGCGCCAGCAGCCAAGGCTATGCGGGTACTGAAGCTTTCTTT. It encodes CASSQGYAGTEAFF.

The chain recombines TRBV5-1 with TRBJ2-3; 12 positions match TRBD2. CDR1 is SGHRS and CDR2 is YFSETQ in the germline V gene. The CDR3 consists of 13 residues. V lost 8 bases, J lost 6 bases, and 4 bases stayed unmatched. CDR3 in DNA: TGCGCCAGTGGGACTAGCGGGTTGGATACGCAGTATTTT. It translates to CASGTSGLDTQYF.

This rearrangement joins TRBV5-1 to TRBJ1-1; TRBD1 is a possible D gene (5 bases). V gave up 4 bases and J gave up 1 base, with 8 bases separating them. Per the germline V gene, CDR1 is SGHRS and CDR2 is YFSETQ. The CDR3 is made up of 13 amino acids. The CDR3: CASSRQTNTEAFF. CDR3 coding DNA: TGCGCCAGCAGCCGACAGACGAACACTGAAGCTTTCTTT. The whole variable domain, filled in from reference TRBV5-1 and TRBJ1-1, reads KAGVTQTPRYLIKTRGQQVTLSCSPISGHRSVSWYQQTPGQGLQFLFEYFSETQRNKGNFPGRFSGRQFSNSRSEMNVSTLELGDSALYLCASSRQTNTEAFFGQGTRLTVV.

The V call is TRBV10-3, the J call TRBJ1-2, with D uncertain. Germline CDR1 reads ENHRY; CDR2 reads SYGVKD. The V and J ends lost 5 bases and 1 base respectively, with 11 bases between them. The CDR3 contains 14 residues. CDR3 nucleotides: TGTGCCATCAGTTTCTCCGGGATTAACTATGGCTACACCTTC. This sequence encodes CAISFSGINYGYTF.

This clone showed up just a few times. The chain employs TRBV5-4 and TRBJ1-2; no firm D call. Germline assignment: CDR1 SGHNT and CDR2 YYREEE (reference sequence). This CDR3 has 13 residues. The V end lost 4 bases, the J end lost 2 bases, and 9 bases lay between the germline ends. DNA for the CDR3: TGTGCCAGCAGCCCCGACAAAAACTATGGCTACACCTTC. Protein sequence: CASSPDKNYGYTF.

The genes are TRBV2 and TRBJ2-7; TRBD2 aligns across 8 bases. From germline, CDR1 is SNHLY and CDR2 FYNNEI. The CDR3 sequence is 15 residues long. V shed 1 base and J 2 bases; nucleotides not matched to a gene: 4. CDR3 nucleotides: TGTGCCAGCAGTGAAGGGGCGGGGGGAACCTACGAGCAGTACTTC. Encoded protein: CASSEGAGGTYEQYF.

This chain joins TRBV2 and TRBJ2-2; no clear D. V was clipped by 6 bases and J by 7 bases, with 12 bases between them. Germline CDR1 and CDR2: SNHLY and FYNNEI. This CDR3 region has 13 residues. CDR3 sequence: CASSPRGGGELFF. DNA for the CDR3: TGTGCCAGCAGCCCCCGCGGTGGCGGGGAGCTGTTTTTT.

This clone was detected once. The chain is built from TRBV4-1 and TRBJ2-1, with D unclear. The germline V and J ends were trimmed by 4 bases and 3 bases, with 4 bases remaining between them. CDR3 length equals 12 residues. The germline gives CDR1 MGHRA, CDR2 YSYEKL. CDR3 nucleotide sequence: TGCGCCAGCAGCCTACACTACAATGAGCAGTTCTTC. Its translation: CASSLHYNEQFF.

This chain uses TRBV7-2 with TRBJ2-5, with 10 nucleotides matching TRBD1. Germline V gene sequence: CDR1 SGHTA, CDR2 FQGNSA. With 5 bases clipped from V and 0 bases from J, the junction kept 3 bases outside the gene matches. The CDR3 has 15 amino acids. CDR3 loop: CASSRDRGHQETQYF. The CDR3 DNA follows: TGTGCCAGCAGCAGGGACAGGGGACACCAAGAGACCCAGTACTTC.

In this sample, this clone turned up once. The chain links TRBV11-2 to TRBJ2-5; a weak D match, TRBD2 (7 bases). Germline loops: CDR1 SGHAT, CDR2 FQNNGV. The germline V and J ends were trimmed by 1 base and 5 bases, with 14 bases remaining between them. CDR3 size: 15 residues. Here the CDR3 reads CASSLVRGAGETQYF. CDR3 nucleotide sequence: TGTGCCAGCAGCTTAGTCCGGGGGGCCGGGGAGACCCAGTACTTC.

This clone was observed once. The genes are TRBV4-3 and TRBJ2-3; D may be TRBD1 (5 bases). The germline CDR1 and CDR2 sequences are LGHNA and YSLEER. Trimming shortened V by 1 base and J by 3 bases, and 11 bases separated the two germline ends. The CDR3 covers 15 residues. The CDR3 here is CASSQGQGLTDTQYF. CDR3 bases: TGCGCCAGCAGCCAAGGGCAGGGCTTAACAGATACGCAGTATTTT.

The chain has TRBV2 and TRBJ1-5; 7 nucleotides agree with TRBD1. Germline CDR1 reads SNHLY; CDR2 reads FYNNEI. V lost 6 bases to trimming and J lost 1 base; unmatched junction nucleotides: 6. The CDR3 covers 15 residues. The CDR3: CASRLQGGSNQPQHF. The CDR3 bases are TGTGCCAGCAGATTGCAGGGGGGAAGCAATCAGCCCCAGCATTTT.